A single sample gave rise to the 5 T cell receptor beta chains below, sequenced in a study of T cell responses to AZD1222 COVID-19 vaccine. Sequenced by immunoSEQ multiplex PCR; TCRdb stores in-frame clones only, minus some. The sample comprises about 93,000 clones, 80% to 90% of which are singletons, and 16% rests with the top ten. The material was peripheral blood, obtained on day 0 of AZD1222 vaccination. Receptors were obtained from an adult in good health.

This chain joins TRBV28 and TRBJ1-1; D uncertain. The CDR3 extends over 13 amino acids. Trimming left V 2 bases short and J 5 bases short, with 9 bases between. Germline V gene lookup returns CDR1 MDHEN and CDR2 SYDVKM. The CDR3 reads CASSLRGVTEAFF. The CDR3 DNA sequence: TGTGCCAGCAGTTTACGAGGCGTTACTGAAGCTTTCTTT.

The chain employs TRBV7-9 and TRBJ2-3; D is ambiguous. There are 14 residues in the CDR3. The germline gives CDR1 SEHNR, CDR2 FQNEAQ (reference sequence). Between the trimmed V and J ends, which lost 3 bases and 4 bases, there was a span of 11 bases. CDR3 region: CASSFLQVADTQYF. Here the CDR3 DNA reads TGTGCCAGCAGCTTTTTACAAGTCGCAGATACGCAGTATTTT. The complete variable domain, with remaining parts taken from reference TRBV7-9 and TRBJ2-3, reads DTGVSQNPRHKITKRGQNVTFRCDPISEHNRLYWYRQTLGQGPEFLTYFQNEAQLEKSRLLSDRFSAERPKGSFSTLEIQRTEQGDSAMYLCASSFLQVADTQYFGPGTRLTVL.

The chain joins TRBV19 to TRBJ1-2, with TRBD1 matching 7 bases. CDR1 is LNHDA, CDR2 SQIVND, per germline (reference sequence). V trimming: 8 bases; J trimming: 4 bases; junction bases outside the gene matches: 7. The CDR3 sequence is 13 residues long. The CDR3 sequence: CASGSTGTYGYTF. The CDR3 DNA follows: TGTGCCAGTGGCTCGACAGGGACCTATGGCTACACCTTC.

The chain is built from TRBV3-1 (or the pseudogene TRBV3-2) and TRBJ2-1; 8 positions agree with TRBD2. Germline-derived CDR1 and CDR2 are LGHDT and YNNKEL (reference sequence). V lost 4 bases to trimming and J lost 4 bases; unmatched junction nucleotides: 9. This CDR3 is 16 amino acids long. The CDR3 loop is CASSLYHSGTYNEQFF. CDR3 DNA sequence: TGTGCCAGCAGCCTTTACCATAGCGGGACGTACAATGAGCAGTTCTTC.

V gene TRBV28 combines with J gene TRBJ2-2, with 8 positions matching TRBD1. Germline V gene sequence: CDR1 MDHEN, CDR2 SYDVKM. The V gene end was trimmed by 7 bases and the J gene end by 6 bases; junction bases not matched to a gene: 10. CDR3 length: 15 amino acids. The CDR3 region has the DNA TGTGCCAGCACCCTGGACAGGGTTCGGGCCGGGGAGCTGTTTTTT. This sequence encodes CASTLDRVRAGELFF.